This T cell receptor beta chain stems from a study of shared clonotypes between healthy human individuals. Overall study context: Donors had three CD4 naive, three CD4 memory, two CD8 naive and one CD8 memory plate apiece.

Germline V lookup: CDR1 WNHNN, CDR2 SYGVQD (reference sequence). The CDR3 is 14 amino acids. The V gene lost 7 bases and the J gene lost 0 bases, with 10 bases spanning the gap. The assay was immunoSEQ multiplex PCR, and TCRdb's table has in-frame clones only and misses some. The table has about 1 million clones, 70% to 80% seen once. What was sequenced was memory CD4+ T cells sorted from blood. Sample subset: CD45RA-negative fraction. The source of this sequence is a man younger than 30 in good health. The chain has TRBV10-1 and TRBJ1-3, with D possibly matching TRBD1 (6 bases). Here the CDR3 reads CASTRDTSGNTIYF. The CDR3 nucleotides are TGCGCCAGCACCCGGGACACCTCTGGAAACACCATATATTTT.